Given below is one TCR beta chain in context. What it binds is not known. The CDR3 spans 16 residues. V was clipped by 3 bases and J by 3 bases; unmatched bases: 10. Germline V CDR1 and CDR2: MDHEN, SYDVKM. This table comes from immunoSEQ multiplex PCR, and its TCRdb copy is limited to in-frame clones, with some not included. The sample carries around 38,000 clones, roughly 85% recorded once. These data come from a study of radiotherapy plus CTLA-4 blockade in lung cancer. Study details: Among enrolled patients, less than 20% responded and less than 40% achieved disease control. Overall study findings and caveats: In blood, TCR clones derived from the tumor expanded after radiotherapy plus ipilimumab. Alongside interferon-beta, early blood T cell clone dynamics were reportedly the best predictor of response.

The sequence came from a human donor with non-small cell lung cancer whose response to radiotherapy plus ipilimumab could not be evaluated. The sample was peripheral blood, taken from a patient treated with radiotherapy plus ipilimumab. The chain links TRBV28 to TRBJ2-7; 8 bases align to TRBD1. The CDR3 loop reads CASSLDSARGLYEQYF. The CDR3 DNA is TGTGCCAGCAGTTTGGACTCGGCCAGGGGGCTCTACGAGCAGTACTTC.